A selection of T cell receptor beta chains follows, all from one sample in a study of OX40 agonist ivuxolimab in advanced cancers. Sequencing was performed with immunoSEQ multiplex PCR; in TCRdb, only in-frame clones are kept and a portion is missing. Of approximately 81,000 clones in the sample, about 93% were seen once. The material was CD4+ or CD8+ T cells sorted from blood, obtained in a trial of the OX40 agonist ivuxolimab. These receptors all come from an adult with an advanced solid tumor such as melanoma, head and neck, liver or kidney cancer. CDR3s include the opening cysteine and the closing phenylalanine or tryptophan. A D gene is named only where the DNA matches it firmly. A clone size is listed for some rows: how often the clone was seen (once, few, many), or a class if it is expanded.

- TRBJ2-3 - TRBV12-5 TGTGCTAGTGGTTCACCTTCTGACCCGGTGGACTCTAGCACAGATACGCAGTATTTT CASGSPSDPVDSSTDTQYF
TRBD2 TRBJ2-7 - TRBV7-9 TGTGCCAGCAGCTTAGCGGGAGGGCCCCACGAGCAGTACTTC CASSLAGGPHEQYF
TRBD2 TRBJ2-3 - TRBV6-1 TGTTCGGGGGGGGCGCTGGGGACAGATACGCAGTATTTT CSGGALGTDTQYF
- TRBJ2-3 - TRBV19 TGTGCCAGTAGTCTGACTCCGCCAGATACGCAGTATTTT CASSLTPPDTQYF
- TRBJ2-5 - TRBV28 TGTGCCAGCAGTTTATGGGCAGGAGAAGCCTCCCAAGAGACCCAGTACTTC CASSLWAGEASQETQYF
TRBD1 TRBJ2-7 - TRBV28 TGTGCCAGCCGTAGGGGGCCGTTCTACGAGCAGTACTTC CASRRGPFYEQYF
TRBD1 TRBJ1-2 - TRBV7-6 TGTGCCAGCAGCTCCTCCGACAGGGGGCCCTATGGCTACACCTTC CASSSSDRGPYGYTF
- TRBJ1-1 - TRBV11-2 TGTGCCAGCAGCTTAGATAGAGTTGCAGGGGCTGAAGCTTTCTTT CASSLDRVAGAEAFF
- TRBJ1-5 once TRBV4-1 TGCGCCAGCAGCCCCGGGCCGGGCGTGGGACCCCAGCATTTT CASSPGPGVGPQHF
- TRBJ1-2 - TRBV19 TGTGCCAGTAGTATAAGCGGGGGGGACTATGGCTACACCTTC CASSISGGDYGYTF
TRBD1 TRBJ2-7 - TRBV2 TGTGCCAGCAGTGTTAGAGACAGGGGCTACGAGCAGTACTTC CASSVRDRGYEQYF
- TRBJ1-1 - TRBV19 TGTGCCAGTAGCCCAGGGCTTGCGAACACTGAAGCTTTCTTT CASSPGLANTEAFF
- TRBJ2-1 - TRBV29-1 TGCACCTATGCTGGGACGGGAAATGAGCAGTTCTTC CTYAGTGNEQFF
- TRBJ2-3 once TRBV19 TGTGCCAGTACCCCCCGTCTGTTCACAGATACGCAGTATTTT CASTPRLFTDTQYF
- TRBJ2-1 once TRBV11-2 TGTGCCAGCAGCCCCCGAGGGGAGCAGTTCTTC CASSPRGEQFF
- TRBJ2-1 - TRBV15 TGTGCCACCAGCACCATCGTCAGCGGGTCCCACAATGAGCAGTTCTTC CATSTIVSGSHNEQFF
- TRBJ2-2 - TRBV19 TGTGCCAGTAGTATGAAGACGGGGGAGCTGTTTTTT CASSMKTGELFF
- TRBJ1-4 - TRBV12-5 TGTGCTACTGCGGGGCCTATTAATGAAAAACTGTTTTTT CATAGPINEKLFF
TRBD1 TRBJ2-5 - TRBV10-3 TGTGCCATCAGGGAGACGGGACAGGGGGCGCAGGGGGAGACCCAGTACTTC CAIRETGQGAQGETQYF
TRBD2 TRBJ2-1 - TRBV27 TGTGCCAGCAGTCCAGGTAGCGGGGTGGGCAATGAGCAGTTCTTC CASSPGSGVGNEQFF
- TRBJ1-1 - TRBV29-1 TGCAGCGTTGAGATTGCAGGGGTACGATGGAACACTGAAGCTTTCTTT CSVEIAGVRWNTEAFF
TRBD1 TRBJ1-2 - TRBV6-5 TGTGCCAGCAGTCGCGCTGACAGGGAGGTCGAAGGCTACACCTTC CASSRADREVEGYTF
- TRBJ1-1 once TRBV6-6 TGTGCCAGCAGTAGAAGTATGAACACTGAAGCTTTCTTT CASSRSMNTEAFF
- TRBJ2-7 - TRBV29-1 TGCAGCGTTGAAGATGGGCCGGTTAGCTCCTACGAGCAGTACTTC CSVEDGPVSSYEQYF
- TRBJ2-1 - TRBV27 TGTGCCAGCAGTTTATCGAAGGGGACACCTATCTACAATGAGCAGTTCTTC CASSLSKGTPIYNEQFF
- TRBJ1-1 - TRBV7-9 TGTGCCAGCAGCTTAGAACAGATGAACACTGAAGCTTTCTTT CASSLEQMNTEAFF
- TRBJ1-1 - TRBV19 TGTGCCAGTAGTATCGGCAGGGGGAACACTGAAGCTTTCTTT CASSIGRGNTEAFF
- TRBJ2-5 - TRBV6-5 TGTGCCAGCAGTCCTTCCCATATCCAAGAGACCCAGTACTTC CASSPSHIQETQYF
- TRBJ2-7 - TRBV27 TGTGCCAGCAGTACTGGAGACTACGAGCAGTACTTC CASSTGDYEQYF
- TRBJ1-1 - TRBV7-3 TGTGCCAGCAGCCCCACCGCAGGGGCGAGGACTGAAGCTTTCTTT CASSPTAGARTEAFF
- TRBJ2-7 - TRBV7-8 TGTGCCAGCAGCTCCCGACTAGTCCCTTACGAGCAGTACTTC CASSSRLVPYEQYF
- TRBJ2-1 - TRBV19 TGTGCCAGTAGTATTTCAGGGGGGATTAATGAGCAGTTCTTC CASSISGGINEQFF
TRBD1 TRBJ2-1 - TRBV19 TGTGCCAGTAGTATTGAACAGGGGTGGGATGAGCAGTTCTTC CASSIEQGWDEQFF
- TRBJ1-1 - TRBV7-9 TGTGCCAGCAGCTTACCCGGGACACGGAACACTGAAGCTTTCTTT CASSLPGTRNTEAFF
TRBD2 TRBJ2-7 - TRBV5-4 TGTGCCAGCAGTGAGACTAGCGGAGCCTACGAGCAGTACTTC CASSETSGAYEQYF
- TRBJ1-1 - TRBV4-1 TGCGCCAGCAGCCAAGAACCAGCGAACACTGAAGCTTTCTTT CASSQEPANTEAFF
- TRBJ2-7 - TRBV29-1 TGCAGCGTCGGACAGACCCTCGAGCAGTACTTC CSVGQTLEQYF